The source of this TCR beta chain is a study of T cells in Graves' hyperthyroidism and ophthalmopathy. CDR3 length equals 13 residues. V was shortened by 4 bases and J by 5 bases, with 9 bases between the two germline ends. This clonotype was seen at least ten times. Regions amplified from RNA transcripts were the TCR beta CDR3 regions. TCR CDR3 underwent first-round RT-PCR with the HTBI primer set. Via MiXCR, TCRdb re-called the multiplex PCR reads, giving one row per CDR3 protein. The table lists about 350,000 distinct CDR3 sequences, around 13% of them singletons. This chain joins TRBV12-3 or TRBV12-4 and TRBJ1-5; weak D call: TRBD1 (5 bases). This clonotype was obtained from a woman aged 25-40 years with Graves' hyperthyroidism. The sample taken for sequencing was blood. CDR3 nucleotide sequence: TGTGCCAGCAGTTATGGAGGGGATCAGCCCCAGCATTTT. Protein product: CASSYGGDQPQHF.